These 22 T cell receptor beta chains came from one sample sequenced in a study of cytomegalovirus exposure and HLA in healthy donors. This PCR relied on a set of 60 Vbeta primers and 13 Jbeta primers. TCRdb's table, derived via immunoSEQ multiplex PCR, lists solely in-frame clones and lacks some. The table includes about 130,000 clones, 65% to 75% detected once. The sequencing input was PBMCs. These receptors came from a man aged 35 to 55 in good health and CMV-seropositive.

The rearrangement joins TRBV2 to TRBJ1-5, with 8 bases lining up with TRBD1. CDR3 size: 15 residues. Germline assignment: CDR1 SNHLY and CDR2 FYNNEI. With 6 bases clipped from V and 4 bases from J, the junction kept 8 bases outside the gene matches. The DNA of the CDR3 is TGTGCCAGCAGAAGCCAGGGGGCGCGAAATCAGCCCCAGCATTTT. This encodes CASRSQGARNQPQHF.

The chain combines TRBV5-6 with TRBJ1-5; 10 bases agree with TRBD1. Trimming at V came to 2 bases and at J to 2 bases, leaving 10 bases not matched to a gene. The CDR3 has 18 residues. Germline V gene sequence: CDR1 SGHDT, CDR2 YYEEEE. Here the CDR3 reads CASSLRQGATGGNQPQHF. The CDR3 DNA sequence: TGTGCCAGCAGCTTACGACAGGGGGCTACAGGCGGCAATCAGCCCCAGCATTTT.

The J gene is TRBJ2-2, the V gene TRBV14, with 9 bases matching TRBD1. Germline CDR1 reads SGHDN; CDR2 reads FVKESK. This CDR3 is built from 17 residues. V shed 3 bases and J 3 bases; nucleotides not matched to a gene: 8. CDR3 sequence: CASSQLTGGADTGELFF. Here the CDR3 DNA reads TGTGCCAGCAGCCAGCTAACAGGGGGCGCGGACACCGGGGAGCTGTTTTTT. Complete variable domain (other parts from reference TRBV14 and TRBJ2-2): EAGVTQFPSHSVIEKGQTVTLRCDPISGHDNLYWYRRVMGKEIKFLLHFVKESKQDESGMPNNRFLAERTGGTYSTLKVQPAELEDSGVYFCASSQLTGGADTGELFFGEGSRLTVL.

The chain links TRBV19 to TRBJ2-5; no firm D call. The end of the DNA aligns better with TRBJ2-7, so the J call may be wrong. The germline V gene encodes CDR1 LNHDA and CDR2 SQIVND (reference sequence). This CDR3 region has 14 residues. The CDR3 loop reads CASSTPGGFYEQYF. CDR3 coding DNA: TGTGCCAGTAGTACCCCAGGTGGTTTCTACGAGCAGTACTTC.

The J gene is TRBJ1-3, the V gene TRBV7-6; no reliable D call. CDR1 SGHVS and CDR2 FNYEAQ come from the germline V gene. With 4 bases removed from V and 4 bases from J, the gap between germline ends came to 14 bases. The CDR3 length is 15 residues. This CDR3 reads CASSSPAGSGNTIYF. The CDR3 region has the DNA TGTGCCAGCAGCTCCCCGGCGGGTTCCGGAAACACCATATATTTT.

V is TRBV6-5 and J is TRBJ2-2, with 11 positions matching TRBD2. Germline V lookup: CDR1 MNHEY, CDR2 SVGAGI. The CDR3 has 15 amino acids. V was pared by 4 bases and J by 5 bases, with 3 bases of the junction left unmatched. CDR3 sequence reads: CASSFGLAGTGELFF. The CDR3 nucleotides are TGTGCCAGCAGTTTTGGACTAGCGGGTACCGGGGAGCTGTTTTTT.

The V gene is TRBV6-5, the J gene TRBJ2-7; D is possibly TRBD2 (6 bases). V was trimmed by 7 bases and J by 3 bases, leaving 16 bases between them. From germline, CDR1 is MNHEY and CDR2 SVGAGI. The CDR3 length is 14 residues. The CDR3 nucleotides are TGTGCCAGCACCCCCCGGGGGAAATACTACGAGCAGTACTTC. It translates to CASTPRGKYYEQYF.

The CDR3 coding sequence is TGCGCCAGCAGCCAGGGAAGCGGGACAGGGAGTCGAGAGCAGTACTTC. Its translation is CASSQGSGTGSREQYF. The chain has TRBV4-1 and TRBJ2-7; 9 positions match TRBD1. The CDR3 is 16 amino acids. Germline lookup yields CDR1 MGHRA and CDR2 YSYEKL. J lost 7 bases, V lost 3 bases, and 13 bases had no gene match.

Only a few counts were recorded for this clone. The chain recombines TRBV27 with TRBJ1-1, with a possible D match to TRBD1 (6 bases). In germline, CDR1 is MNHEY, CDR2 SMNVEV (reference sequence). This CDR3 has 16 residues. Trimming cost V 8 bases and J 1 base, with 20 bases left between them. CDR3 sequence reads: CASETHNRARNTEAFF. The DNA of the CDR3 is TGTGCCAGCGAAACGCATAACAGGGCGAGGAACACTGAAGCTTTCTTT.

The chain uses TRBV5-1 and TRBJ2-6; possibly TRBD1 for D (5 bases). Trimming shortened V by 2 bases and J by 0 bases, and 12 bases separated the two germline ends. The CDR3 has 17 residues. The germline V gene encodes CDR1 SGHRS and CDR2 YFSETQ. The CDR3 reads CASSLAGIGSGANVLTF. The CDR3 DNA follows: TGCGCCAGCAGCTTAGCAGGGATTGGCTCTGGGGCCAACGTCCTGACTTTC.

The gene calls are TRBV5-1 and TRBJ2-7, with TRBD2 matching 16 bases. The length of the CDR3 is 18 residues. Trimming at V came to 3 bases and at J to 0 bases, leaving 6 bases not matched to a gene. Germline lookup yields CDR1 SGHRS and CDR2 YFSETQ. In DNA, the CDR3 is TGCGCCAGCAGCTCCACGGGACTAGCGGGAGGGTCCTCCTACGAGCAGTACTTC. This sequence encodes CASSSTGLAGGSSYEQYF.

The rearrangement uses TRBV28 and TRBJ2-1; the match to TRBD1 covers 9 bases. This CDR3 spans 17 amino acids. Germline V CDR1 and CDR2: MDHEN, SYDVKM. The V and J ends lost 2 bases and 5 bases, in that order; junction bases with no gene match: 10. The CDR3 sequence: CASSLRPGTGTHNEQFF. DNA for the CDR3: TGTGCCAGCAGTTTACGTCCCGGGACAGGGACCCACAATGAGCAGTTCTTC.

This clone has only a few counts. V and J are TRBV25-1 and TRBJ1-4; D might be TRBD1 (6 bases). The V end lost 3 bases, the J end lost 8 bases, and 13 bases lay between the germline ends. The CDR3 sequence is 14 residues long. CDR1 MGHDK and CDR2 SYGVNS come from the germline V gene. The CDR3 DNA reads TGTGCCAGCAGTGACACAGGGCTGGGGGAAAAACTGTTTTTT. Residues: CASSDTGLGEKLFF.

The genes are TRBV14 and TRBJ2-1; 8 bases agree with TRBD2. Germline V gene sequence: CDR1 SGHDN, CDR2 FVKESK. The V and J ends lost 4 bases and 3 bases, in that order; junction bases with no gene match: 8. CDR3 length equals 16 residues. This CDR3 reads CASSRRFAGGYNEQFF. CDR3 DNA: TGTGCCAGCAGCCGCCGTTTCGCGGGGGGCTACAATGAGCAGTTCTTC.

The gene calls are TRBV19 and TRBJ1-5; possibly TRBD1 for D (5 bases). CDR1 LNHDA and CDR2 SQIVND come from the germline V gene (reference sequence). Trimming removed 5 bases at V and 4 bases at J, with 12 bases between. There are 14 residues in the CDR3. This CDR3 reads CASSFREVNQPQHF. CDR3 coding DNA: TGTGCCAGTAGTTTCAGGGAGGTGAATCAGCCCCAGCATTTT.

This clone has a single count. The chain links TRBV7-9 to TRBJ1-4, with D unclear. This CDR3 is 13 amino acids long. Trimming took 3 bases from V and 8 from J, leaving 10 bases between them. Germline V lookup: CDR1 SEHNR, CDR2 FQNEAQ (reference sequence). The CDR3 sequence is CASSFLDTEKLFF. DNA of the CDR3: TGTGCCAGCAGCTTCTTAGATACGGAAAAACTGTTTTTT.

This clone was observed a few times. Other DNA variants within this sample encode the same CDR3. The chain uses TRBV30 and TRBJ2-7, with TRBD1 as a possible D gene (6 bases). Germline V lookup: CDR1 GTSNPN, CDR2 SVGIG (reference sequence). V was shortened by 4 bases and J by 2 bases, with 6 bases between the two germline ends. This CDR3 is built from 11 residues. The CDR3 spells CAWTGAYEQYF. The CDR3 DNA reads TGTGCCTGGACAGGGGCCTACGAGCAGTACTTC.

The CDR3 DNA reads as TGTGCCAGCACCACCCTTACAGGGGATGTAAACCCCCTCCACTTT. This encodes CASTTLTGDVNPLHF. The chain couples TRBV28 to TRBJ1-6; 7 bases are a match to TRBD1. Germline V gene sequence: CDR1 MDHEN, CDR2 SYDVKM. With 7 bases clipped from V and 13 bases from J, the junction kept 16 bases outside the gene matches. The CDR3 is 15 residues long.

This clone has only a few counts. The DNA of the CDR3 is TGTGCCAGCTCGCCCGGACAGGGGGCCGGTTCCTACGAGCAGTACTTC. Amino acid sequence: CASSPGQGAGSYEQYF. The rearrangement joins TRBV18 to TRBJ2-7; 11 nucleotides agree with TRBD1. Trimming at V came to 6 bases and at J to 1 base, leaving 8 bases not matched to a gene. The CDR3 length is 16 residues. Germline-derived CDR1 and CDR2 are KGHSH and LQKENI.

The chain recombines TRBV7-9 with TRBJ2-5; TRBD2 matches at 8 bases. V shed 1 base, J shed 1 base, and the junction held 11 bases outside the gene matches. Germline V gives CDR1 SEHNR, CDR2 FQNEAQ (reference sequence). This CDR3 contains 18 residues. The DNA for the CDR3 is TGTGCCAGCAGCTTAGTTCTGGACGGGAGGGCCAGCCAAGAGACCCAGTACTTC. Its translation: CASSLVLDGRASQETQYF.

The rearrangement uses TRBV11-2 and TRBJ2-7; 11 nucleotides agree with TRBD1. Losses at the gene ends were 5 bases for V and 5 bases for J; bases not matched to a gene: 11. There are 16 residues in the CDR3. Germline V CDR1 and CDR2: SGHAT, FQNNGV. The CDR3 sequence: CASSPLTGTGGNEQYF. The CDR3, as DNA: TGTGCCAGCAGCCCATTAACCGGGACAGGGGGGAACGAGCAGTACTTC.

The rearrangement links TRBV5-1 to TRBJ2-5; D is uncertain. CDR3 length: 13 residues. V shed 0 bases and J shed 5 bases, with 8 bases lying between them. Germline lookup yields CDR1 SGHRS and CDR2 YFSETQ. CDR3 in DNA: TGCGCCAGCAGCTTGGGGTCCGCGGAGACCCAGTACTTC. Translated: CASSLGSAETQYF.